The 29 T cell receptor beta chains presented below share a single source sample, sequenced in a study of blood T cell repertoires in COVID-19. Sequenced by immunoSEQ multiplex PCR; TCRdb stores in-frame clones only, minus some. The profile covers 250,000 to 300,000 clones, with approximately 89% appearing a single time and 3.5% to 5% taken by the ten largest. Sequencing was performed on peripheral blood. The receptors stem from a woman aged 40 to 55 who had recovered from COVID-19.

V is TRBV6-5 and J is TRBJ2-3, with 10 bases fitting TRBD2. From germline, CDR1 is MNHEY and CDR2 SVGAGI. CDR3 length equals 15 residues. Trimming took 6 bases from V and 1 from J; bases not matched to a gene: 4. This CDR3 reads CASRTLAGGTDTQYF. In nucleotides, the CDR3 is TGTGCCAGCAGGACCCTAGCGGGGGGCACAGATACGCAGTATTTT.

The CDR3 DNA sequence: TGTGCCAGCAGCTTCATGTCGCGGGGCGCGGGGAATGAGCAGTTCTTC. It translates to CASSFMSRGAGNEQFF. The chain couples TRBV5-5 to TRBJ2-1; D possibly corresponds to TRBD2 (6 bases). V dropped 2 bases and J dropped 7 bases, with 19 bases sitting between them. Germline lookup yields CDR1 SGHKS and CDR2 YYEKEE (reference sequence). The CDR3 has 16 amino acids.

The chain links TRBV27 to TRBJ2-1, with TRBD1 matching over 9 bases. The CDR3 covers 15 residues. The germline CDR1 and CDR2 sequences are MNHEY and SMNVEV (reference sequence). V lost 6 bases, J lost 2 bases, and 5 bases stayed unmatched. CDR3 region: CASSRGDRAYNEQFF. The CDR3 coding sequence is TGTGCCAGCAGCCGTGGGGACAGGGCCTACAATGAGCAGTTCTTC.

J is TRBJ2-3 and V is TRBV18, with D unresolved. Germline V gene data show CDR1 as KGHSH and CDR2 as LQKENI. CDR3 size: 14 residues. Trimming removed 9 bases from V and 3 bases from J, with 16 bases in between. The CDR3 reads CASGWASVTDTQYF. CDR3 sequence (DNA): TGTGCCAGTGGGTGGGCCTCGGTGACAGATACGCAGTATTTT. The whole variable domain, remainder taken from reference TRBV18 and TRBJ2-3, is NAGVMQNPRHLVRRRGQEARLRCSPMKGHSHVYWYRQLPEEGLKFMVYLQKENIIDESGMPKERFSAEFPKEGPSILRIQQVVRGDSAAYFCASGWASVTDTQYFGPGTRLTVL.

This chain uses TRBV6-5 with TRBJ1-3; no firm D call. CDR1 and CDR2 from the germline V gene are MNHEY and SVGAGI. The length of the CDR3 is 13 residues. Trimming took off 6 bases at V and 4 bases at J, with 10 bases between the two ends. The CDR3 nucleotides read TGTGCCAGCAGGAGGGAATCGGGAAACACCATATATTTT. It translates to CASRRESGNTIYF.

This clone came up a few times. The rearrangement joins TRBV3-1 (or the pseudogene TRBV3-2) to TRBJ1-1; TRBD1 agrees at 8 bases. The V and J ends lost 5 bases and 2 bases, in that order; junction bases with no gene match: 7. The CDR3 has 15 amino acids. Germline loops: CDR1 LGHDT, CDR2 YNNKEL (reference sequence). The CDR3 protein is CASSSRQGLNTEAFF. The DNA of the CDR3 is TGTGCCAGCAGCTCACGACAGGGGTTAAACACTGAAGCTTTCTTT.

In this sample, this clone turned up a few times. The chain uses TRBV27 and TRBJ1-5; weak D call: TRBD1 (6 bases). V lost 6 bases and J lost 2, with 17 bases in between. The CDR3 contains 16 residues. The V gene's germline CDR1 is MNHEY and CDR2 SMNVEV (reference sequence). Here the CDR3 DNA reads TGTGCCAGCAGACCTTCAGGGGCCGGGGGCAATCAGCCCCAGCATTTT. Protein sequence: CASRPSGAGGNQPQHF.

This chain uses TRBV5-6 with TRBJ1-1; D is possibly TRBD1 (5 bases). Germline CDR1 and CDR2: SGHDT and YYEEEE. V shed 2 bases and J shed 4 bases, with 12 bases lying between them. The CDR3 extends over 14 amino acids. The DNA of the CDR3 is TGTGCCAGCAGCTTATGGGGGGGTGGCACTGAAGCTTTCTTT. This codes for CASSLWGGGTEAFF.

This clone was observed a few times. The CDR3 DNA reads TGCGCCACCTGGCATCCGTCGGCCAGGCAGCGGAGCAATCAGCCCCAGCATTTT. As protein: CATWHPSARQRSNQPQHF. The chain joins TRBV5-1 to TRBJ1-5; D gene uncertain. This CDR3 has 18 residues. The V and J ends lost 9 bases and 1 base respectively, with 26 bases between them. From germline, CDR1 is SGHRS and CDR2 YFSETQ.

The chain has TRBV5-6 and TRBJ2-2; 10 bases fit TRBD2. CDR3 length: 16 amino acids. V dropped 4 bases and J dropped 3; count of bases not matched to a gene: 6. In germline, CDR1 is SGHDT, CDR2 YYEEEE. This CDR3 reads CASSPFSGGHTGELFF. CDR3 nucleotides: TGTGCCAGCAGCCCCTTTAGCGGGGGGCACACCGGGGAGCTGTTTTTT.

The CDR3 loop reads CASSQGQTSTDTQYF. In DNA, the CDR3 is TGTGCCAGCAGCCAGGGACAGACTAGCACAGATACGCAGTATTTT. The genes are TRBV5-4 and TRBJ2-3, with 7 bases that match TRBD1. The junction had 5 bases not matched to a gene; V was cut back by 4 bases and J by 0 bases. This CDR3 has 15 residues. Germline V gene sequence: CDR1 SGHNT, CDR2 YYREEE (reference sequence).

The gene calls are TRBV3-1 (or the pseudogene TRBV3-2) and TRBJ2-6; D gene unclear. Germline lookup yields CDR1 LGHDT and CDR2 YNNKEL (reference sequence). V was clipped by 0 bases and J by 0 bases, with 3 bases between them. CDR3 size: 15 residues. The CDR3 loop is CASSQDLSGANVLTF. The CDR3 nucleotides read TGTGCCAGCAGCCAAGACCTCTCTGGGGCCAACGTCCTGACTTTC.

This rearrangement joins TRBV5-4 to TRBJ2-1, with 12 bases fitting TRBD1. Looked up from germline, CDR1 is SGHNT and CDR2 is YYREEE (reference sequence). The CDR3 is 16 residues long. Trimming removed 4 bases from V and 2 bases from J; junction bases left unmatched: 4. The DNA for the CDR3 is TGTGCCAGCAGCGGTGGGACAGGGGGCACCTACAATGAGCAGTTCTTC. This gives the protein CASSGGTGGTYNEQFF.

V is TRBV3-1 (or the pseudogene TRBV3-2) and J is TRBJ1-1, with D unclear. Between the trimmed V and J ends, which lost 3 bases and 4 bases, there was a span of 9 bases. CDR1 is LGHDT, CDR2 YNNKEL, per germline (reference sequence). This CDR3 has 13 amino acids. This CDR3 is CASSQGATTEAFF. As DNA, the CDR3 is TGTGCCAGCAGCCAGGGAGCGACCACTGAAGCTTTCTTT.

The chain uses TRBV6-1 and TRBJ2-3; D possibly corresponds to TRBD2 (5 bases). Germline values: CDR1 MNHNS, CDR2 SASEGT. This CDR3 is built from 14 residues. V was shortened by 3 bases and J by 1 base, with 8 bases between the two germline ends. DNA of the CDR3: TGTGCCAGCAGTGACAGCGGACGCACAGATACGCAGTATTTT. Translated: CASSDSGRTDTQYF.

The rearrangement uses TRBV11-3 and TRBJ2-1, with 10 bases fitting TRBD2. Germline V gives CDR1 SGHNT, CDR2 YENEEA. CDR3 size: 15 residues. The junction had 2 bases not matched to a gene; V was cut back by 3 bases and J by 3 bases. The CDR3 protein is CASSFTSGIYNEQFF. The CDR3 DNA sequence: TGTGCCAGCAGCTTCACTAGCGGGATCTACAATGAGCAGTTCTTC.

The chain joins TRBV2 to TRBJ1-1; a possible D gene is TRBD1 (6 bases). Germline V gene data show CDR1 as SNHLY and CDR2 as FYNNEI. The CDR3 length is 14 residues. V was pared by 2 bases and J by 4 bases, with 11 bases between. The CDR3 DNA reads TGTGCCAGCAGTGAAAGTCCAGGGGCCACTGAAGCTTTCTTT. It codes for CASSESPGATEAFF.

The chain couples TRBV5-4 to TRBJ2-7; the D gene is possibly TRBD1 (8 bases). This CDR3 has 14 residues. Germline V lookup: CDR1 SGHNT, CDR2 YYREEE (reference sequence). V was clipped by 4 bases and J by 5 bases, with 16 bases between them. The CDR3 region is CASSPRQGRDEQYF. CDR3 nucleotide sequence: TGTGCCAGCAGCCCCAGACAGGGGAGGGACGAGCAGTACTTC.

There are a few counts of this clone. CDR3 protein: CASSETDRDQHF. The CDR3 DNA reads as TGTGCCAGCAGTGAAACGGACAGGGATCAGCATTTT. The gene calls are TRBV6-1 and TRBJ1-5, with 8 bases lining up with TRBD1. Germline assignment: CDR1 MNHNS and CDR2 SASEGT. The CDR3 totals 12 residues. J gave up 13 bases and V 2 bases, and 4 bases lay outside the gene matches.

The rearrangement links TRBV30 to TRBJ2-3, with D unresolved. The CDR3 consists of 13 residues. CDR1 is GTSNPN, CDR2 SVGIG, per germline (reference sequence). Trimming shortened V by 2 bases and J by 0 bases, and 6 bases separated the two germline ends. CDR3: CAWSQFSTDTQYF. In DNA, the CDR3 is TGTGCCTGGAGTCAATTTAGCACAGATACGCAGTATTTT.

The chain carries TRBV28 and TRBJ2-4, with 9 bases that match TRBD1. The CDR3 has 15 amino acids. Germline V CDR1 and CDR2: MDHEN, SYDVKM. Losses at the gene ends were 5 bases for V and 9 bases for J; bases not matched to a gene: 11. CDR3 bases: TGTGCCAGCAGTCGTGAGGGGACAGGGAAGGGCATTCAGTACTTC. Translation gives CASSREGTGKGIQYF.

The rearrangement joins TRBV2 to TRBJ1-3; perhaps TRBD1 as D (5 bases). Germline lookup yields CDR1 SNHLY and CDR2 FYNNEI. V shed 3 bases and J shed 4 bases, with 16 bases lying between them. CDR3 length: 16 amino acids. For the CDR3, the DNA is TGTGCCAGCAGTGAGTTTGGGGGGTTTCGCGGAAACACCATATATTTT. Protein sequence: CASSEFGGFRGNTIYF.

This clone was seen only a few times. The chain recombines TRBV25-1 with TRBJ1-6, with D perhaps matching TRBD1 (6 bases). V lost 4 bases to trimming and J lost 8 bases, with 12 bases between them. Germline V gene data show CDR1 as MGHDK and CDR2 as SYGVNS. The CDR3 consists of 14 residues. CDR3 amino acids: CASSVQGLDSPLHF. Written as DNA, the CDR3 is TGTGCCAGCAGTGTCCAGGGGCTTGATTCACCCCTCCACTTT.

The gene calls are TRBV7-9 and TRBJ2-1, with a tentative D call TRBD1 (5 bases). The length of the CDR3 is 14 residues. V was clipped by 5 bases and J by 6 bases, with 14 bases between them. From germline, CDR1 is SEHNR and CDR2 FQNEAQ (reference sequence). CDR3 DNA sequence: TGTGCCAGCAGCGATAGTACAGGATTCAATGAGCAGTTCTTC. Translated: CASSDSTGFNEQFF.

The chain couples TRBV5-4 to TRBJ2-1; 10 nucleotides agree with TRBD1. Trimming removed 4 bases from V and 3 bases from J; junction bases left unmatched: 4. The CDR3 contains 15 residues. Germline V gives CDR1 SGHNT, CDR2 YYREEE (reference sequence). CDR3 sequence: CASSAGTGVYNEQFF. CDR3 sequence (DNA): TGTGCCAGCAGCGCCGGGACAGGGGTCTACAATGAGCAGTTCTTC.

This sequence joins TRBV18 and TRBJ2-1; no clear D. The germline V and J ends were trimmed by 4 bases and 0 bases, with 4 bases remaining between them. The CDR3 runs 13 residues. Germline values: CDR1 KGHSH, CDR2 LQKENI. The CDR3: CASSLNSYNEQFF. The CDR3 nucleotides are TGTGCCAGCTCACTTAACTCCTACAATGAGCAGTTCTTC.

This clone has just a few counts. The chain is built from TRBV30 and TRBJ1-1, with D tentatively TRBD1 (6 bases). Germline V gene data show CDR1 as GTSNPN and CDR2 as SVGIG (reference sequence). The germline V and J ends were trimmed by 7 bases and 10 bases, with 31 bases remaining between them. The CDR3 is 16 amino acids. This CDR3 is CAFGAATQGRVTGAFF. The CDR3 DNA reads TGTGCCTTCGGGGCGGCTACGCAGGGGAGGGTAACGGGAGCTTTCTTT.

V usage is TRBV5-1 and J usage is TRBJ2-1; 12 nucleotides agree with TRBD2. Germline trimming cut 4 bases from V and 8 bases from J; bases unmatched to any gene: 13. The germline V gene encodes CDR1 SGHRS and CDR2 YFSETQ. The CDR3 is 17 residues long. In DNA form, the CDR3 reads TGCGCCAGCAGCGCCTCTAGCGGGGGGGTCCTACTCGATGAGCAGTTCTTC. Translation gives CASSASSGGVLLDEQFF. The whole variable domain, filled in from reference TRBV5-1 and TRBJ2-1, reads KAGVTQTPRYLIKTRGQQVTLSCSPISGHRSVSWYQQTPGQGLQFLFEYFSETQRNKGNFPGRFSGRQFSNSRSEMNVSTLELGDSALYLCASSASSGGVLLDEQFFGPGTRLTVL.

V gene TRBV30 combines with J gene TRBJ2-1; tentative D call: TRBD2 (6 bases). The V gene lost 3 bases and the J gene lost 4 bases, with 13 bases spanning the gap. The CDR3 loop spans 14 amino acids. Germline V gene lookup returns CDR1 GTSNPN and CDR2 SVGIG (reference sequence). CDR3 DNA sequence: TGTGCCTGGAGCCGGGACTTAGGATACAATGAGCAGTTCTTC. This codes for CAWSRDLGYNEQFF.